Only a few counts were recorded for the clone carrying this T cell receptor beta chain. Sample time point: sample taken at primary tumor resection. Sequencing was performed on whole RNA extracted from tumor and nontumor lung tissue, or from frozen PBMC, and the material was left unsorted. Trimming left V 7 bases short and J 2 bases short, with 6 bases between. This CDR3 has 13 amino acids. This sample is part of a study of spatial heterogeneity in lung cancer. The study tagged each TCR cDNA molecule with a unique molecular identifier. TCRdb redid the calling of the 5' RACE reads with MiXCR, one entry per CDR3 protein. The data show just under 95,000 distinct CDR3 sequences, roughly 12% seen once.

The genes are TRBV12-3 or TRBV12-4 and TRBJ2-6; D gene uncertain. The sequence derives from a male donor with early-stage non-small cell lung cancer. The sample in question was PBMCs, obtained at surgery. CDR3 DNA: TGTGCCAGCAAAAAAGCTGGGGCCAACGTCCTGACTTTC. This encodes CASKKAGANVLTF.